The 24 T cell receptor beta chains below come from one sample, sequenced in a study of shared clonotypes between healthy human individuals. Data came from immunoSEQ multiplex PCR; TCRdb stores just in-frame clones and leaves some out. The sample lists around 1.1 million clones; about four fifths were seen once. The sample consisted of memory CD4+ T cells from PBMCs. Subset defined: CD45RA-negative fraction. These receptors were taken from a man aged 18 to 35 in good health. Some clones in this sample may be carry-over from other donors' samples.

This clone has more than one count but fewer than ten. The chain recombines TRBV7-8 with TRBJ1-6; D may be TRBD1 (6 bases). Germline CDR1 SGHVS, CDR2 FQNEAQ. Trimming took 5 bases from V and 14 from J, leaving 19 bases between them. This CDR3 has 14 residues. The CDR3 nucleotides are TGTGCCAGCAGCCCCCAATTGGCCGGGACAACCCTCCACTTT. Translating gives CASSPQLAGTTLHF.

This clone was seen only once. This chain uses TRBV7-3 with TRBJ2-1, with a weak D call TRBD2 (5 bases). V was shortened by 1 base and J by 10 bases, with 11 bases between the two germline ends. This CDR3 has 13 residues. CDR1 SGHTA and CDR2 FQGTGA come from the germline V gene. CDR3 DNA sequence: TGTGCCAGCAGCTTAATGGCGAGCGGCGAGCAGTTCTTC. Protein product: CASSLMASGEQFF.

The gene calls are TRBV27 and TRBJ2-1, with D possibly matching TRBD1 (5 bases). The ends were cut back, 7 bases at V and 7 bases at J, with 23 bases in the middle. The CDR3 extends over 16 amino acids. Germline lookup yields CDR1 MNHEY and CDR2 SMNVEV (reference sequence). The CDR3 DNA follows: TGTGCCAGCACTCATAGAAGGGGTAATTCTTGGAATGAGCAGTTCTTC. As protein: CASTHRRGNSWNEQFF.

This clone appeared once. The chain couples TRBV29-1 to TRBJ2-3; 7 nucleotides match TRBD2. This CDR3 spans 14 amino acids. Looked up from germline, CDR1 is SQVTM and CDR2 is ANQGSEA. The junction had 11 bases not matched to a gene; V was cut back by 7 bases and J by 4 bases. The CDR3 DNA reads TGCAGCGGGGTACGGGAGGTCCCTTCAGATACGCAGTATTTT. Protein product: CSGVREVPSDTQYF.

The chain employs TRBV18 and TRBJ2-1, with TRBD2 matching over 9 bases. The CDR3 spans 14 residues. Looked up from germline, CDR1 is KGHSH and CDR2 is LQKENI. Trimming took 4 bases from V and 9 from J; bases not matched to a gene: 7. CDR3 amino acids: CASSLAGASFEQFF. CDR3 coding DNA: TGTGCCAGCTCACTAGCGGGAGCCTCCTTTGAGCAGTTCTTC.

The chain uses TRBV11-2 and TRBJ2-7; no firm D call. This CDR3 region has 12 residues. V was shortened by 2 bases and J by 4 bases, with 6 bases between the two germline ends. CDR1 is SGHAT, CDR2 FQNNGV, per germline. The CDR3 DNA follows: TGTGCCAGCAGCTTATTTAGGTACGAGCAGTACTTC. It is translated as CASSLFRYEQYF. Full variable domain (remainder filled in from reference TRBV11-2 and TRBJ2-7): EAGVAQSPRYKIIEKRQSVAFWCNPISGHATLYWYQQILGQGPKLLIQFQNNGVVDDSQLPKDRFSAERLKGVDSTLKIQPAKLEDSAVYLCASSLFRYEQYFGPGTRLTVT.

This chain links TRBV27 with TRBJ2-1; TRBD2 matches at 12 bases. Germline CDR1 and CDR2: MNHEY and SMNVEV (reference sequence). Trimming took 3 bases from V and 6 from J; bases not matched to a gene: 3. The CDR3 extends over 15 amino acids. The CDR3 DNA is TGTGCCAGCAGTTTGTGGACTAGCGGGATCAATGAGCAGTTCTTC. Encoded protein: CASSLWTSGINEQFF.

For the CDR3, the DNA is TGCGCCAGTAGAATTGGACAGACGAACTATGGCTACACCTTC. Protein sequence: CASRIGQTNYGYTF. The chain is built from TRBV5-1 and TRBJ1-2, with a tentative D call TRBD1 (6 bases). CDR1 is SGHRS and CDR2 is YFSETQ in the germline V gene. Trimming took off 8 bases at V and 2 bases at J, with 16 bases between the two ends. CDR3 length: 14 amino acids.

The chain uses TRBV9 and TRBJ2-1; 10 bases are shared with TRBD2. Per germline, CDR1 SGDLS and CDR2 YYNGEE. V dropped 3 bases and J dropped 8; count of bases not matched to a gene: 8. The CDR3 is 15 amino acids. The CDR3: CASSEGPSGSYEQFF. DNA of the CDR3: TGTGCCAGCAGCGAAGGCCCTAGCGGGAGCTATGAGCAGTTCTTC. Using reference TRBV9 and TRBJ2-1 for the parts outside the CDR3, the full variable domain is DSGVTQTPKHLITATGQRVTLRCSPRSGDLSVYWYQQSLDQGLQFLIQYYNGEERAKGNILERFSAQQFPDLHSELNLSSLELGDSALYFCASSEGPSGSYEQFFGPGTRLTVL.

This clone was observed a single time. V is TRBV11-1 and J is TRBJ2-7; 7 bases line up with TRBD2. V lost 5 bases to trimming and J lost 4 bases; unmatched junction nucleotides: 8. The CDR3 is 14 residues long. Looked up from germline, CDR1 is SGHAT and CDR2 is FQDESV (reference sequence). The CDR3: CASSRRGDLYEQYF. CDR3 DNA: TGTGCCAGCAGCCGCCGGGGGGACCTTTACGAGCAGTACTTC.

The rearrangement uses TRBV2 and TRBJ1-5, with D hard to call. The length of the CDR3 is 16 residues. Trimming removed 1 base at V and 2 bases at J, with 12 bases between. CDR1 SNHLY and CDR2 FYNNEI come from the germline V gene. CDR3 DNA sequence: TGTGCCAGCAGTGAAGGCGGACCTACGGGCAATCAGCCCCAGCATTTT. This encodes CASSEGGPTGNQPQHF.

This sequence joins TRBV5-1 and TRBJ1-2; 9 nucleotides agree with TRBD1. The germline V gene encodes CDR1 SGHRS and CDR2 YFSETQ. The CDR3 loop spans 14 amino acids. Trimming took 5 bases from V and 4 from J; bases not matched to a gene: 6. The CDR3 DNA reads TGCGCCAGCAGACGGACAGGGGCGGGCTATGGCTACACCTTC. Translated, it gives CASRRTGAGYGYTF. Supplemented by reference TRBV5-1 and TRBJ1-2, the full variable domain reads KAGVTQTPRYLIKTRGQQVTLSCSPISGHRSVSWYQQTPGQGLQFLFEYFSETQRNKGNFPGRFSGRQFSNSRSEMNVSTLELGDSALYLCASRRTGAGYGYTFGSGTRLTVV.

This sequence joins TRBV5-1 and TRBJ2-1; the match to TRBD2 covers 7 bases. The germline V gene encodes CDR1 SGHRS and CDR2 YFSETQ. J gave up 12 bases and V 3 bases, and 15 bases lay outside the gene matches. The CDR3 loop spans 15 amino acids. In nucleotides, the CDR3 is TGCGCCAGCAGCTCGGATCCGACTAGCACGAGTCGGCAGTTCTTC. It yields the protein CASSSDPTSTSRQFF. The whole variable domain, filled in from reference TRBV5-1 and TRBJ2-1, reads KAGVTQTPRYLIKTRGQQVTLSCSPISGHRSVSWYQQTPGQGLQFLFEYFSETQRNKGNFPGRFSGRQFSNSRSEMNVSTLELGDSALYLCASSSDPTSTSRQFFGPGTRLTVL.

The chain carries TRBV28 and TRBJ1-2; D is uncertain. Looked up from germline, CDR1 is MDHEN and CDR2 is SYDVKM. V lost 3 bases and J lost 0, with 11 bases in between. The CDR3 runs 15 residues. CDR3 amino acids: CASSLGFFSNYGYTF. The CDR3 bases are TGTGCCAGCAGTTTGGGGTTTTTCTCTAACTATGGCTACACCTTC.

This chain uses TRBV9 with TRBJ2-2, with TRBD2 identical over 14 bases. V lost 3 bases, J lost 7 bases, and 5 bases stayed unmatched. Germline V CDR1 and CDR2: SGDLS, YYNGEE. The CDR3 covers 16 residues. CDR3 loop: CASSARLAGGIGELFF. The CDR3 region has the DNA TGTGCCAGCAGCGCCAGACTAGCGGGAGGGATCGGGGAGCTGTTTTTT.

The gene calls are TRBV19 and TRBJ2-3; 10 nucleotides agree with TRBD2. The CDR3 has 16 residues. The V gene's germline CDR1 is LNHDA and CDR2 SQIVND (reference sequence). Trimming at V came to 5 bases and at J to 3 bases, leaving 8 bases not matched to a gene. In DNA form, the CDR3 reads TGTGCCAGTAGTCGATCTACTAGCGGGATAACAGATACGCAGTATTTT. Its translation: CASSRSTSGITDTQYF.

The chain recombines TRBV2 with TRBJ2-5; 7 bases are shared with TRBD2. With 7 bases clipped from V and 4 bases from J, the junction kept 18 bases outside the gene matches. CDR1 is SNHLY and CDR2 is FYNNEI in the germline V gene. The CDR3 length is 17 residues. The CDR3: CASILRVWGGPGETQYF. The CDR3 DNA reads TGTGCCAGCATCTTACGTGTCTGGGGAGGGCCGGGAGAGACCCAGTACTTC.

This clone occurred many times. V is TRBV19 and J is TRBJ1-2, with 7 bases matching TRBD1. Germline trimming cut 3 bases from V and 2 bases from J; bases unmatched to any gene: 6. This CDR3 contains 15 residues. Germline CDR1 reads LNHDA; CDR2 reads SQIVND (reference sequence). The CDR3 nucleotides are TGTGCCAGTAGTATTTCGGTGGGACAGAACTATGGCTACACCTTC. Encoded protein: CASSISVGQNYGYTF. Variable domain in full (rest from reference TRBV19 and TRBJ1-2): DGGITQSPKYLFRKEGQNVTLSCEQNLNHDAMYWYRQDPGQGLRLIYYSQIVNDFQKGDIAEGYSVSREKKESFPLTVTSAQKNPTAFYLCASSISVGQNYGYTFGSGTRLTVV.

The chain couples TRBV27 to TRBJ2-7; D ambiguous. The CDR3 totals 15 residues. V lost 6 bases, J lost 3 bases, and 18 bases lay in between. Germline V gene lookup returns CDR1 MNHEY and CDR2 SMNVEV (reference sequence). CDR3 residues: CASSLLFSSYYEQYF. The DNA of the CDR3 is TGTGCCAGCAGCCTACTCTTTAGTAGCTACTACGAGCAGTACTTC.

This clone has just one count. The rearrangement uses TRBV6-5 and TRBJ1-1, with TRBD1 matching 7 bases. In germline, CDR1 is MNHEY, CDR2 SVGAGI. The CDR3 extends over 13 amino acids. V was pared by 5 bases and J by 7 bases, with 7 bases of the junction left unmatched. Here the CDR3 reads CASSEGQSFEAFF. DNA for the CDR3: TGTGCCAGCAGTGAGGGACAGAGCTTTGAAGCTTTCTTT.

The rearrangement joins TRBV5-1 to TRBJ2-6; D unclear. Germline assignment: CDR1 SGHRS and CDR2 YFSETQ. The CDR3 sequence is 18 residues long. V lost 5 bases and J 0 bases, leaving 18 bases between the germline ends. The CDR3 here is CASRVGWKYDSGANVLTF. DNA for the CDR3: TGCGCCAGCAGGGTAGGATGGAAGTATGACTCTGGGGCCAACGTCCTGACTTTC.

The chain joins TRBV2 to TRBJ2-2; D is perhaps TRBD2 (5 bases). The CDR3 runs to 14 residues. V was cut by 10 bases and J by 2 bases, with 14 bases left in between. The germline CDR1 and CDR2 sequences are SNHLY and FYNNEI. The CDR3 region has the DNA TGTGCCACTACAACACGGGGTAACACCGGGGAGCTGTTTTTT. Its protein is CATTTRGNTGELFF.

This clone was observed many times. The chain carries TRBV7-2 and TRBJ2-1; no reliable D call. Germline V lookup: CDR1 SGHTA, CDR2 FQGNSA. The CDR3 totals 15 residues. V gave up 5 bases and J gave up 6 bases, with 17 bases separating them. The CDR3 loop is CASSLRRTGPNEQFF. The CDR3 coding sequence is TGTGCCAGCAGCCTGAGGCGGACCGGACCCAATGAGCAGTTCTTC.

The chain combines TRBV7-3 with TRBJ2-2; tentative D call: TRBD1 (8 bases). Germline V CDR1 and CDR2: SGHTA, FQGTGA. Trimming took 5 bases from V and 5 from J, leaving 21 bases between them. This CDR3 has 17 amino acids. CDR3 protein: CASSPLGGTGGTGELFF. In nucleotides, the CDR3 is TGTGCCAGCAGCCCATTGGGAGGGACAGGAGGTACCGGGGAGCTGTTTTTT.